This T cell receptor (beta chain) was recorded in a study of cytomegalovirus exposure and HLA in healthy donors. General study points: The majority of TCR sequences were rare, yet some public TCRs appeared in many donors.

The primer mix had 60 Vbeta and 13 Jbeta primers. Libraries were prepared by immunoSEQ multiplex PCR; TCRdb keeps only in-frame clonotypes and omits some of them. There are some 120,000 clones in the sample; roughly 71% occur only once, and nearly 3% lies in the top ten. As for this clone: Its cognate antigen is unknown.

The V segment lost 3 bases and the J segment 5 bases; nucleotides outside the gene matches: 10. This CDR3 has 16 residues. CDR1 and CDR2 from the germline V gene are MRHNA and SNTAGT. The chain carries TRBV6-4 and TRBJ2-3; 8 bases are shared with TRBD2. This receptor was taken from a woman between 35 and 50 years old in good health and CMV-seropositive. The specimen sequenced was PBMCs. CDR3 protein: CASSESSAGEVDTQYF. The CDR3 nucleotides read TGTGCCAGCAGTGAATCGTCAGCGGGAGAAGTAGATACGCAGTATTTT.